One and the same sample provided the 27 T cell receptor beta chains below, sequenced in a study of T-cell memory formation after mild COVID-19. TCRdb analysed the 5' RACE reads with MiXCR anew, one entry per CDR3 protein. Altogether around 250,000 distinct CDR3 sequences are present, approximately 15% being singletons, with the ten largest covering 20% to 25%. The sequencing input was PBMCs or a T cell subset sorted from them (not recorded which). The receptors were sampled from a man between 18 and 29 years old who had mild COVID-19 (a few samples of this study predate the infection). Cell type and time point are not known.

This chain connects TRBV10-3 to TRBJ2-7; D not certain. Trimming took 2 bases from V and 2 from J, leaving 13 bases between them. This CDR3 has 15 residues. Germline V gene data show CDR1 as ENHRY and CDR2 as SYGVKD. CDR3 protein: CAISERAQKTYEQYF. The CDR3 nucleotides are TGTGCCATCAGTGAGCGGGCACAGAAAACCTACGAGCAGTACTTC.

The chain is built from TRBV20-1 and TRBJ2-7; TRBD1 matches 7 bases. The CDR3 has 13 amino acids. Trimming at V came to 6 bases and at J to 2 bases, leaving 7 bases not matched to a gene. The germline CDR1 and CDR2 sequences are DFQATT and SNEGSKA (reference sequence). This CDR3 is CSARDRLPYEQYF. The CDR3 region has the DNA TGCAGTGCGAGGGACAGATTACCCTACGAGCAGTACTTC.

CDR3 sequence reads: CASSRIALRDTQYF. The CDR3 DNA is TGTGCCAGCAGCCGAATAGCACTCAGAGATACGCAGTATTTT. The chain joins TRBV7-2 to TRBJ2-3; D unclear. CDR3 length: 14 amino acids. The germline CDR1 and CDR2 sequences are SGHTA and FQGNSA. V was trimmed by 5 bases and J by 5 bases, leaving 14 bases between them.

This clonotype was counted between two and nine times. The chain carries TRBV12-3 or TRBV12-4 and TRBJ2-1; 7 bases line up with TRBD1. CDR3 length: 15 residues. Trimming cost V 3 bases and J 4 bases; bases outside gene matches: 6. CDR3 coding DNA: TGTGCCAGCAGTTTCCGACAGGGAAATTACAATGAGCAGTTCTTC. Its translation: CASSFRQGNYNEQFF.

The sample holds a few counts of this clonotype. This rearrangement joins TRBV6-2 or TRBV6-3 to TRBJ2-1; 8 bases line up with TRBD2. Germline values: CDR1 MNHEY, CDR2 SVGEGT. The CDR3 extends over 14 amino acids. J lost 9 bases, V lost 8 bases, and 12 bases had no gene match. In DNA form, the CDR3 reads TGTGCCAGCGAGGTAGGAGCGGGAGTCGGTGAGCAGTTCTTC. Residues: CASEVGAGVGEQFF.

This rearrangement joins TRBV28 to TRBJ2-7; 9 bases fit TRBD2. Germline CDR1 is MDHEN and CDR2 is SYDVKM. This CDR3 is 12 amino acids long. Germline trimming cut 6 bases from V and 4 bases from J; bases unmatched to any gene: 1. CDR3 sequence: CASSSGGYEQYV. CDR3 DNA: TGTGCCAGCAGCAGCGGGGGGTACGAGCAGTACGTC.

This clonotype was detected many times. The chain employs TRBV5-1 and TRBJ2-1, with TRBD2 matching 11 bases. The CDR3 is 16 residues long. V dropped 6 bases and J dropped 5; count of bases not matched to a gene: 10. Per germline, CDR1 SGHRS and CDR2 YFSETQ. The CDR3 protein is CASTKLSGGANNEQFF. The CDR3 region has the DNA TGCGCCAGCACCAAACTTAGCGGGGGGGCGAACAATGAGCAGTTCTTC.

V usage is TRBV5-6 and J usage is TRBJ2-2; D possibly corresponds to TRBD1 (5 bases). V shed 6 bases and J shed 2 bases, with 8 bases lying between them. This CDR3 has 13 amino acids. Per germline, CDR1 SGHDT and CDR2 YYEEEE. CDR3 DNA: TGTGCCAGCAAGGACATTAACACCGGGGAGCTGTTTTTT. It is translated as CASKDINTGELFF.

This clonotype was observed a handful of times. The genes are TRBV7-2 and TRBJ1-5; 9 nucleotides align to TRBD1. V shed 1 base and J 4 bases; nucleotides not matched to a gene: 8. CDR3 length: 17 residues. Germline-derived CDR1 and CDR2 are SGHTA and FQGNSA. The CDR3 DNA reads as TGTGCCAGCAGCTTAGGCCACGGCGGACAGGGGAATCAGCCCCAGCATTTT. Protein: CASSLGHGGQGNQPQHF.

The table lists this clonotype with a few counts. This rearrangement joins TRBV2 to TRBJ2-1; no clear D. The CDR3 length is 10 residues. V gave up 6 bases and J gave up 5 bases, with 2 bases separating them. Germline CDR1 reads SNHLY; CDR2 reads FYNNEI. CDR3 DNA: TGTGCCAGCAGAAACAATGAGCAGTTCTTC. This sequence encodes CASRNNEQFF. The whole variable domain, filled in from reference TRBV2 and TRBJ2-1, reads EPEVTQTPSHQVTQMGQEVILRCVPISNHLYFYWYRQILGQKVEFLVSFYNNEISEKSEIFDDQFSVERPDGSNFTLKIRSTKLEDSAMYFCASRNNEQFFGPGTRLTVL.

This clonotype occurred a few times. The chain links TRBV4-3 to TRBJ1-4, with a weak D call TRBD1 (6 bases). With 1 base removed from V and 10 bases from J, the gap between germline ends came to 22 bases. The germline gives CDR1 LGHNA, CDR2 YSLEER. This CDR3 has 17 residues. CDR3 DNA sequence: TGCGCCAGCAGCCAAGTATCCGTAACAGGGATTTTGGCAAAACTGTTTTTT. Its protein product is CASSQVSVTGILAKLFF.

Only a few counts were recorded for this clonotype. The rearrangement links TRBV12-3 or TRBV12-4 to TRBJ2-1; perhaps D is TRBD1 or TRBD2 (7 bases each). Trimming stripped 5 bases from V and 10 bases from J, with 21 bases between. CDR3 length equals 15 residues. The DNA for the CDR3 is TGTGCCAGCAGTCCTAGCCAGGGGGGGACCCGGGAGCAGTTCTTC. Its protein product is CASSPSQGGTREQFF.

A few counts support this clonotype. This sequence joins TRBV6-2 or TRBV6-3 and TRBJ2-7; 10 bases align to TRBD1. The junction had 7 bases not matched to a gene; V was cut back by 0 bases and J by 2 bases. The germline CDR1 and CDR2 sequences are MNHEY and SVGEGT. CDR3 length: 17 residues. In DNA, the CDR3 is TGTGCCAGCAGTTACTCCGTGGACAGGGGGTACACCTACGAGCAGTACTTC. It translates to CASSYSVDRGYTYEQYF.

The rearrangement uses TRBV6-2 or TRBV6-3 and TRBJ2-7, with TRBD1 as a possible D gene (5 bases). Germline CDR1 and CDR2: MNHEY and SVGEGT. V was pared by 8 bases and J by 6 bases, with 11 bases between. The CDR3 runs 11 residues. CDR3 in DNA: TGTGCCAGCGCATGGGGCTCCGAGCAGTACGTC. The encoded protein is CASAWGSEQYV.

The V and J genes are TRBV4-3 and TRBJ1-1; maybe TRBD1 (5 bases). CDR1 LGHNA and CDR2 YSLEER come from the germline V gene. Trimming took 4 bases from V and 2 from J, leaving 17 bases between them. The CDR3 totals 16 residues. CDR3 sequence reads: CASSRGGWYQNTEAFF. The CDR3 DNA sequence: TGCGCCAGCAGCCGCGGGGGGTGGTACCAAAACACTGAAGCTTTCTTT.

This clonotype was seen only a few times. The chain uses TRBV10-3 and TRBJ2-3; the D gene is possibly TRBD2 (5 bases). This CDR3 region has 13 residues. Trimming pared 3 bases from V and 2 bases from J, leaving 6 bases between. Germline CDR1 reads ENHRY; CDR2 reads SYGVKD. The CDR3 spells CAISDGDTDTQYF. Written as DNA, the CDR3 is TGTGCCATCAGTGACGGGGACACAGATACGCAGTATTTT.

This clonotype was recorded a few times. The CDR3 loop is CASSHRSGEQFF. CDR3 sequence (DNA): TGCGCCAGCAGCCATAGAAGCGGTGAGCAGTTCTTC. This chain links TRBV4-3 with TRBJ2-1; a weak D match, TRBD2 (5 bases). V lost 3 bases to trimming and J lost 9 bases, with 9 bases between them. CDR1 is LGHNA and CDR2 is YSLEER in the germline V gene. The CDR3 sequence is 12 residues long.

This clonotype was detected a few times. The V gene is TRBV7-6, the J gene TRBJ1-1, with no clear D. Per the germline V gene, CDR1 is SGHVS and CDR2 is FNYEAQ. This CDR3 spans 13 amino acids. V lost 5 bases to trimming and J lost 6 bases, with 13 bases between them. The DNA for the CDR3 is TGTGCCAGCAGCCGGACCCTCAACGCTGAAGCTTTCTTT. Its protein is CASSRTLNAEAFF. The full variable domain, its missing parts supplied by reference TRBV7-6 and TRBJ1-1, is GAGVSQSPRYKVTKRGQDVALRCDPISGHVSLYWYRQALGQGPEFLTYFNYEAQQDKSGLPNDRFSAERPEGSISTLTIQRTEQRDSAMYRCASSRTLNAEAFFGQGTRLTVV.

This rearrangement joins TRBV4-1 to TRBJ2-1; the D is unclear. The CDR3 runs 14 residues. From germline, CDR1 is MGHRA and CDR2 YSYEKL. V was pared by 1 base and J by 5 bases, with 9 bases between. CDR3 DNA: TGCGCCAGCAGCCAAGTAAGTCTTAACAATGAGCAGTTCTTC. Translating gives CASSQVSLNNEQFF.

The genes are TRBV4-1 and TRBJ1-5; D gene ambiguous. The CDR3 is 15 residues long. The germline CDR1 and CDR2 sequences are MGHRA and YSYEKL. V gave up 0 bases and J gave up 7 bases, with 13 bases separating them. The CDR3 is CASSQDLSGGQPQHF. The CDR3 nucleotides are TGCGCCAGCAGCCAAGATTTGTCCGGAGGGCAGCCCCAGCATTTT.

The chain couples TRBV5-1 to TRBJ1-2, with D perhaps TRBD1 (6 bases). CDR3 length: 15 residues. The V end was cut by 0 bases, the J end by 4 bases, with 13 bases between. The germline gives CDR1 SGHRS, CDR2 YFSETQ. The CDR3 nucleotides are TGCGCCAGCAGCTTGGCCGACAGGATCGTCTATGGCTACACCTTC. It yields the protein CASSLADRIVYGYTF.

This clonotype has just a few counts. The chain links TRBV7-8 to TRBJ1-2; tentative D call: TRBD1 (5 bases). The V and J ends lost 5 bases and 7 bases respectively, with 17 bases between them. This CDR3 has 14 residues. The germline gives CDR1 SGHVS, CDR2 FQNEAQ. The CDR3, as DNA: TGTGCCAGCAGCACAACATCAGGGAAAGCTGGCTACACCTTC. Its protein product is CASSTTSGKAGYTF. Full variable domain (rest looked up from reference TRBV7-8 and TRBJ1-2): GAGVSQSPRYKVAKRGQDVALRCDPISGHVSLFWYQQALGQGPEFLTYFQNEAQLDKSGLPSDRFFAERPEGSVSTLKIQRTQQEDSAVYLCASSTTSGKAGYTFGSGTRLTVV.

This clonotype was recorded many times. The chain uses TRBV6-4 and TRBJ1-5, with D tentatively TRBD1 (5 bases). Germline CDR1 reads MRHNA; CDR2 reads SNTAGT. V was trimmed by 2 bases and J by 6 bases, leaving 8 bases between them. The length of the CDR3 is 13 residues. CDR3 nucleotide sequence: TGTGCCAGCAGTGACGAGGGGATTCAGCCCCAGCATTTT. Amino acids: CASSDEGIQPQHF.

The V call is TRBV7-9, the J call TRBJ1-2; 9 bases agree with TRBD1. CDR3 length: 15 residues. In germline, CDR1 is SEHNR, CDR2 FQNEAQ (reference sequence). V dropped 0 bases and J dropped 4; count of bases not matched to a gene: 3. The CDR3 DNA follows: TGTGCCAGCAGCTTAGCTGGGACAGGGACCTATGGCTACACCTTC. Protein product: CASSLAGTGTYGYTF.

In this sample, this clonotype turned up a few times. This chain links TRBV3-1 with TRBJ1-1; D gene ambiguous. Germline assignment: CDR1 LGHDT and CDR2 YNNKEL (reference sequence). This CDR3 contains 12 residues. V lost 3 bases to trimming and J lost 7 bases, with 9 bases between them. CDR3 in DNA: TGTGCCAGCAGCCAGTTTCGTCATGAAGCTTTCTTT. Protein product: CASSQFRHEAFF.

This clonotype has only a few counts. The V and J genes are TRBV5-1 and TRBJ1-5; 10 bases are a match to TRBD1. Losses at the gene ends were 3 bases for V and 6 bases for J; bases not matched to a gene: 3. Germline V gene sequence: CDR1 SGHRS, CDR2 YFSETQ. The CDR3 runs 14 residues. CDR3 sequence: CASSWTGGSQPQHF. The CDR3 DNA reads as TGCGCCAGCAGCTGGACAGGGGGTAGTCAGCCCCAGCATTTT.

This clonotype was found a few times. The chain uses TRBV7-2 and TRBJ2-3; TRBD1 aligns across 11 bases. This CDR3 spans 16 amino acids. V gave up 3 bases and J gave up 3 bases; unmatched junction bases: 5. CDR1 SGHTA and CDR2 FQGNSA come from the germline V gene. CDR3 residues: CASSFSGTGGTDTQYF. The CDR3 coding sequence is TGTGCCAGCAGCTTCTCCGGGACAGGGGGAACAGATACGCAGTATTTT.